The clone carrying this T cell receptor (beta chain) was seen a handful of times. Its matching antigen is unknown. The sample originates from a study of beta chain features in type 1 diabetes. Study results and caveats: Shorter TCRB CDR3s, moderately but significantly so, were found in Type 1 diabetes patients in all four CD4+ subsets.

Germline CDR1 and CDR2: ENHRY and SYGVKD. The CDR3 has 15 residues. Trimming left V 3 bases short and J 0 bases short, with 6 bases between. Every bit of the isolated RNA underwent reverse transcription, so sequencing read expressed TCRB transcripts. Measured with immunoSEQ multiplex PCR; TCRdb has only the in-frame clones, and not every one. This repertoire shows around 130,000 clones, 9% found once; its top ten account for about 0.7%. This TCR came from a man under 40 with type 1 diabetes. The sequenced sample consisted of central memory CD4+ T cells from blood. The chain combines TRBV10-3 with TRBJ1-6, with D hard to call. CDR3 sequence (DNA): TGTGCCATCAGTGATTTCAGCTCCTATAATTCACCCCTCCACTTT. The encoded protein is CAISDFSSYNSPLHF.